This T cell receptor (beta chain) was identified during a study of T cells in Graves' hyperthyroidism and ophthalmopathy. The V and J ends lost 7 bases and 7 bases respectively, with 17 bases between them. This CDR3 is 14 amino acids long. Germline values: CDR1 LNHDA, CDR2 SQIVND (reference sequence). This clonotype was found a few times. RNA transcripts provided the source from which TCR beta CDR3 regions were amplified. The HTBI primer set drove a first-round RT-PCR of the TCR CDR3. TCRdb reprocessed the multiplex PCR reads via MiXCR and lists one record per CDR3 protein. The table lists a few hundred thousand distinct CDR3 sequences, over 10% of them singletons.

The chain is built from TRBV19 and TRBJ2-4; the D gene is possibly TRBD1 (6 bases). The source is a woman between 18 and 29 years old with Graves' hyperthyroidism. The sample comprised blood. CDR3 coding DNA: TGTGCCAGTATTCCCCAGGGGATGAGGAACATTCAGTACTTC. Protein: CASIPQGMRNIQYF. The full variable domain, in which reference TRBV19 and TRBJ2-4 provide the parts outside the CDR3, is DGGITQSPKYLFRKEGQNVTLSCEQNLNHDAMYWYRQDPGQGLRLIYYSQIVNDFQKGDIAEGYSVSREKKESFPLTVTSAQKNPTAFYLCASIPQGMRNIQYFGAGTRLSVL.